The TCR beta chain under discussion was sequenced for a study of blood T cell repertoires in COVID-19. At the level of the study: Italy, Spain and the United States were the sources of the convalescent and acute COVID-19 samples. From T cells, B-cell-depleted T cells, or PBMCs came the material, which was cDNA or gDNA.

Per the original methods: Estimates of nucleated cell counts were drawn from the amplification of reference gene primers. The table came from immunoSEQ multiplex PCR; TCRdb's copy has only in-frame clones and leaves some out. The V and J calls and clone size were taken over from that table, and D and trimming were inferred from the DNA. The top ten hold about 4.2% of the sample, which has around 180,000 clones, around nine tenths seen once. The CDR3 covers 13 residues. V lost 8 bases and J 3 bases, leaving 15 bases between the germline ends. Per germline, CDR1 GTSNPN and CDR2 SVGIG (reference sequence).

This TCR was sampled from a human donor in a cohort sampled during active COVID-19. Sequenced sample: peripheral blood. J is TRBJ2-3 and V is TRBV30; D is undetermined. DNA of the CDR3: TGTGCCGCGAGGTTATTGGTTACAGATACGCAGTATTTT. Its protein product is CAARLLVTDTQYF.